The 5 T cell receptor beta chains listed next were all sequenced from one sample in a study of graft-versus-host responses after intestinal transplantation. No antigen has been assigned to these receptors. Method: immunoSEQ multiplex PCR; TCRdb's copy keeps in-frame clones and lacks some. Seen here are over 80,000 clones, 91% observed once, and the top ten hold around 0.2%. Sequenced here: unstimulated CD4+ T cells sorted from spleen or lymph node cells, sampled before transplant. The receptors here all came from a human donor who was the organ donor for an intestinal transplant.

This clone was seen just once. In nucleotides, the CDR3 is TGTGCCATAGGGACAGGGGTATCACCCCTCCACTTT. Translation gives CAIGTGVSPLHF. The chain couples TRBV28 to TRBJ1-6; 10 bases line up with TRBD1. The V segment lost 10 bases and the J segment 10 bases; nucleotides outside the gene matches: 4. This CDR3 is 12 amino acids long. Germline CDR1 MDHEN, CDR2 SYDVKM.

J is TRBJ2-7 and V is TRBV7-9; TRBD1 matches 7 bases. There are 14 residues in the CDR3. Per the germline V gene, CDR1 is SEHNR and CDR2 is FQNEAQ (reference sequence). With V trimmed by 5 bases and J by 2 bases, 6 bases remained unmatched. The DNA of the CDR3 is TGTGCCAGCAGCCTGGGACAGAAGGCCTACGAGCAGTACTTC. It encodes CASSLGQKAYEQYF.

This rearrangement joins TRBV6-5 to TRBJ2-5; D is perhaps TRBD2 (7 bases). V was cut by 2 bases and J by 1 base, with 8 bases left in between. The CDR3 length is 14 residues. The germline CDR1 and CDR2 sequences are MNHEY and SVGAGI. Written as DNA, the CDR3 is TGTGCCAGCAGTTACGGGGGGGCCCAAGAGACCCAGTACTTC. Translation: CASSYGGAQETQYF.

The CDR3 protein is CASSLGQGAEQYF. The CDR3 region has the DNA TGTGCCAGCAGCTTGGGGCAGGGGGCCGAGCAGTACTTC. The chain uses TRBV5-6 and TRBJ2-7, with TRBD1 matching over 8 bases. This CDR3 is built from 13 residues. Germline CDR1 and CDR2: SGHDT and YYEEEE. Trimming removed 0 bases from V and 6 bases from J; junction bases left unmatched: 2.

The rearrangement uses TRBV4-2 and TRBJ2-5, with 8 bases lining up with TRBD2. V shed 0 bases and J 2 bases; nucleotides not matched to a gene: 5. This CDR3 contains 16 residues. Germline CDR1 reads LGHNA; CDR2 reads YNFKEQ. The DNA of the CDR3 is TGTGCCAGCAGCCAAGATCAAGCGGGGGAACAAGAGACCCAGTACTTC. As protein: CASSQDQAGEQETQYF.